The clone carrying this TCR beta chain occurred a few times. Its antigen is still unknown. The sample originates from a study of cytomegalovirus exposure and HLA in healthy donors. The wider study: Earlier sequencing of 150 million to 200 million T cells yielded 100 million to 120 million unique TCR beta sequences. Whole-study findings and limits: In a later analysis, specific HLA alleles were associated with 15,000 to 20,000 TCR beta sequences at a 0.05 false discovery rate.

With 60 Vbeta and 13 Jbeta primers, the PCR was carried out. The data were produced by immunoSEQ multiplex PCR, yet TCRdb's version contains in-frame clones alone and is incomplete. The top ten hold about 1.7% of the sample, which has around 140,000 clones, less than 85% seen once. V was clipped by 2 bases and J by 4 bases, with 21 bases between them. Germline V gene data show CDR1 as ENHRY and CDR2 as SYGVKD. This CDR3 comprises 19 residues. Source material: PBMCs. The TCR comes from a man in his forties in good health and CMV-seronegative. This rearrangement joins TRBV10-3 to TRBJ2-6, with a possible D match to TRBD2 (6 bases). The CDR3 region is CAISEGLGRWGRGANVLTF. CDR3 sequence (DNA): TGTGCCATCAGTGAGGGACTGGGGCGGTGGGGGAGGGGGGCCAACGTCCTGACTTTC.